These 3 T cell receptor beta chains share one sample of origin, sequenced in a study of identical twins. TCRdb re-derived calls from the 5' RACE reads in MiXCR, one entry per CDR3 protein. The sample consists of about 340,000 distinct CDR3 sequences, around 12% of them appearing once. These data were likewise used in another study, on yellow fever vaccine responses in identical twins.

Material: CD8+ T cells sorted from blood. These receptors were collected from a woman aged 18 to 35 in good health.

CDR3 amino acids: CASSFPGTGSEQYF. The DNA for the CDR3 is TGTGCCAGCAGTTTTCCCGGGACAGGGAGCGAGCAGTACTTC. J is TRBJ2-7 and V is TRBV28, with TRBD1 identical over 9 bases. The V segment lost 3 bases and the J segment 6 bases; nucleotides outside the gene matches: 6. Per the germline V gene, CDR1 is MDHEN and CDR2 is SYDVKM. The CDR3 totals 14 residues.

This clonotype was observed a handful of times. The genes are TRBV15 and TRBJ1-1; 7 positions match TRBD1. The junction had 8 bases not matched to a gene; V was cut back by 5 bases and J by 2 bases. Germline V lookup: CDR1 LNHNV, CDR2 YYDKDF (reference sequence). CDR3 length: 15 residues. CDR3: CATSVPGQRNTEAFF. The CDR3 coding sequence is TGTGCCACCAGCGTTCCGGGACAGCGAAACACTGAAGCTTTCTTT.

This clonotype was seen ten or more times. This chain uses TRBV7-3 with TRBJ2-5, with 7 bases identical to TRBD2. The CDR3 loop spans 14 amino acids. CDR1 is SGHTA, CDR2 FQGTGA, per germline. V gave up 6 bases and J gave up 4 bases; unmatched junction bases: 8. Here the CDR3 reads CASSLLGGRETQYF. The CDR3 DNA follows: TGTGCCAGCAGTTTATTGGGCGGGAGAGAGACCCAGTACTTC.